The clone carrying this T cell receptor (beta chain) is medium-sized in the sample. The record originates from a study of patients and donors after allogeneic stem cell transplantation. TCRdb analysed the RT-PCR reads with MiXCR anew, one entry per CDR3 protein. The sample lists around 3,000 distinct CDR3 sequences, 4.5% to 5.5% occurring once. Losses at the gene ends were 9 bases for V and 1 base for J; bases not matched to a gene: 11. The CDR3 runs 15 residues. CDR1 and CDR2 from the germline V gene are MNHEY and SVGAGI. The sequence came from a human donor who was either an allogeneic HSCT recipient or a stem cell or donor lymphocyte infusion donor (not recorded which). It is not recorded whose cells these are; they may come from a transplant donor. The chain is built from TRBV6-5 and TRBJ1-1; 7 nucleotides match TRBD1. The sequenced sample consisted of blood, either unsorted or a sorted T cell fraction (not recorded which). The CDR3 is CASIRGVTANTEAFF. Here the CDR3 DNA reads TGTGCCAGTATCAGGGGGGTGACAGCGAACACTGAAGCTTTCTTT.